A selection of T cell receptor beta chains follows, all from one sample in a study of regulatory T cells in long-lasting Graves disease. TCRdb used MiXCR to reprocess the multiplex PCR reads, holding one entry per CDR3 protein. The sample consists of hundreds of thousands of distinct CDR3 sequences, about 16% of them appearing once. This sample was shared with a second study, whose subject was T cells in Graves' hyperthyroidism and ophthalmopathy.

Sequencing used peripheral blood mononuclear cells (PBMCs), obtained at new diagnosis, from a patient treated with antithyroid drugs. The source of these receptors is a woman aged 35-65 years with Graves disease. The CDR3 runs from the conserved cysteine through the conserved F or W. Fields, in order: CDR3 DNA, CDR3 protein, D gene, V gene, J gene, clone size, CDR3 length. D genes are given only for firm matches. Only part of the rows carry a size: once, few, many, or a class if the clone is expanded.

DNA: TGTGCCAGCAGTTTCAGGGTAACAGTTGGTGAGCAGTTCTTC
CDR3: CASSFRVTVGEQFF
D: .
V: TRBV12-3/TRBV12-4
J: TRBJ2-1
size: many
length: 14

DNA: TGTGCCAGCAGCCCTAGCGGGGGTTACCCCTACGAGCAGTACTTC
CDR3: CASSPSGGYPYEQYF
D: TRBD2
V: TRBV7-9
J: TRBJ2-7
size: .
length: 15

DNA: TGTGCCAGCACACCACCTGGCGACACCATATATTTT
CDR3: CASTPPGDTIYF
D: .
V: TRBV6-1
J: TRBJ1-3
size: many
length: 12

DNA: TGTGCCAGCAGCTTCCTCGGGCTAGTGGGGAACACCGGGGAGCTGTTTTTT
CDR3: CASSFLGLVGNTGELFF
D: .
V: TRBV7-9
J: TRBJ2-2
size: many
length: 17

DNA: TGTGCCAGCAGGGACAGGGACTACGAGCAGTACTTC
CDR3: CASRDRDYEQYF
D: TRBD1
V: TRBV28
J: TRBJ2-7
size: many
length: 12

DNA: TGTGCCAGCAGCCAAGATACAGGGACCTACAATGAGCAGTTCTTC
CDR3: CASSQDTGTYNEQFF
D: .
V: TRBV3-1
J: TRBJ2-1
size: many
length: 15

DNA: TGTGCCAGTAGTATTCGGGGCCAGGATGGCTACACCTTC
CDR3: CASSIRGQDGYTF
D: .
V: TRBV19
J: TRBJ1-2
size: few
length: 13

DNA: TGTGCCAGCAGTGTTTCAGCCTATGGCTACACCTTC
CDR3: CASSVSAYGYTF
D: .
V: TRBV25-1
J: TRBJ1-2
size: .
length: 12

DNA: TGTGCCAGCGATGTGTCCCGGGACAGGGGGTCTAGCAATCAGCCCCAGCATTTT
CDR3: CASDVSRDRGSSNQPQHF
D: TRBD1
V: TRBV2
J: TRBJ1-5
size: many
length: 18

DNA: TGTGCTAGTGGTTTCGAACGGACCGGAGTCCTTAACTATGGCTACACCTTC
CDR3: CASGFERTGVLNYGYTF
D: .
V: TRBV12-5
J: TRBJ1-2
size: many
length: 17

DNA: TGTGCCAGCAGCTTAGAGCCATTCTACGAGCAGTACTTC
CDR3: CASSLEPFYEQYF
D: .
V: TRBV11-2
J: TRBJ2-7
size: many
length: 13

DNA: TGTGCCAGTAGCATGGTAGGGGAAACAAATGAAAAACTGTTTTTT
CDR3: CASSMVGETNEKLFF
D: .
V: TRBV11-2
J: TRBJ1-4
size: few
length: 15

DNA: TGTGCCAGCAGGGCCATGAACTATGGCTACACCTTC
CDR3: CASRAMNYGYTF
D: .
V: TRBV2
J: TRBJ1-2
size: many
length: 12

DNA: TGCGCCAGCAGCCAAGCCTTGGGGCCCAAAGAGACCCAGTACTTC
CDR3: CASSQALGPKETQYF
D: .
V: TRBV5-5
J: TRBJ2-5
size: .
length: 15

DNA: TGTGCCAGCAGCGGGGGTATTAATGAGCAGTTCTTC
CDR3: CASSGGINEQFF
D: .
V: TRBV5-6
J: TRBJ2-1
size: many
length: 12

DNA: TGTGCCAGCAGCCAAGGCCCAAATAACTACCAGTACTTC
CDR3: CASSQGPNNYQYF
D: .
V: TRBV3-1
J: TRBJ2-5
size: many
length: 13

DNA: TGCGCCAGCAGCCCCAGACAGATACCTAACTATGGCTACACCTTC
CDR3: CASSPRQIPNYGYTF
D: .
V: TRBV4-1
J: TRBJ1-2
size: .
length: 15

DNA: TGTGCCAGCAGGCCTGGGACAAACGAGCAGTACTTC
CDR3: CASRPGTNEQYF
D: .
V: TRBV12-3/TRBV12-4
J: TRBJ2-7
size: few
length: 12

DNA: TGTGCCTGGAGTGCCTCGGGGGGATACGAGCAGTACTTC
CDR3: CAWSASGGYEQYF
D: TRBD2
V: TRBV30
J: TRBJ2-7
size: many
length: 13

DNA: TGTGCCAGCAGCTTTACAGGGCTCTCTGGGGCCAACGTCCTGACTTTC
CDR3: CASSFTGLSGANVLTF
D: .
V: TRBV12-3/TRBV12-4
J: TRBJ2-6
size: many
length: 16

DNA: TGTGCCAGCAGTGATTTGGAGGGCACTGAAGCTTTCTTT
CDR3: CASSDLEGTEAFF
D: .
V: TRBV6-2/TRBV6-3
J: TRBJ1-1
size: .
length: 13

DNA: TGTGCCAGCAGCCACAGTATTGCGGGGGGGCGGACCCAGTACTTC
CDR3: CASSHSIAGGRTQYF
D: TRBD2
V: TRBV3-1
J: TRBJ2-5
size: many
length: 15

DNA: TGTGCCAGCTCACACCTAAACTTAAAGACAGGCCCCGCTGGTGGCTACACCTTC
CDR3: CASSHLNLKTGPAGGYTF
D: .
V: TRBV18
J: TRBJ1-2
size: few
length: 18

DNA: TGTGCCAGCAGTTACCCCCGAGGGGGGGGAGAGACCCAGTACTTC
CDR3: CASSYPRGGGETQYF
D: .
V: TRBV6-5
J: TRBJ2-5
size: many
length: 15

DNA: TGCAGCGTTGAAGAACGAGTGGCTAGCGGGGGGGCCAATGAGCAGTTCTTC
CDR3: CSVEERVASGGANEQFF
D: TRBD2
V: TRBV29-1
J: TRBJ2-1
size: many
length: 17

DNA: TGTGCCACCAGCGGACTGAGACGCGGGGGAGCTACCTACAATGAGCAGTTCTTC
CDR3: CATSGLRRGGATYNEQFF
D: TRBD2
V: TRBV15
J: TRBJ2-1
size: many
length: 18

DNA: TGTGCCAGCAGCGCTGGGACGGCCTATGGCTACACCTTC
CDR3: CASSAGTAYGYTF
D: .
V: TRBV12-3/TRBV12-4
J: TRBJ1-2
size: many
length: 13

DNA: TGTGCCAGCAGTCCGGACAGGCGAATTTACGAGCAGTACTTC
CDR3: CASSPDRRIYEQYF
D: TRBD1
V: TRBV6-1
J: TRBJ2-7
size: many
length: 14

DNA: TGTGCCAGCAGTTGGGGGAACGGGGAGCTGTTTTTT
CDR3: CASSWGNGELFF
D: .
V: TRBV12-3/TRBV12-4
J: TRBJ2-2
size: .
length: 12

DNA: TGTGCCAGCAGTTCCTTAACAGGGGGCGGTGGCTATGGCTACACCTTC
CDR3: CASSSLTGGGGYGYTF
D: TRBD1
V: TRBV6-5
J: TRBJ1-2
size: .
length: 16

DNA: TGTGCCAGCAAGACCCTGGGGAGCTCCTACGAGCAGTACTTC
CDR3: CASKTLGSSYEQYF
D: .
V: TRBV27
J: TRBJ2-7
size: many
length: 14

DNA: TGTGCCACCAGCATGGGTCCTCCCTCGGAGCCCCAGCATTTT
CDR3: CATSMGPPSEPQHF
D: .
V: TRBV15
J: TRBJ1-5
size: .
length: 14

DNA: TGCGCCAGCAGCTTAGCCATTCTGGGCCGGAGCTCCTACGAGCAGTACTTC
CDR3: CASSLAILGRSSYEQYF
D: .
V: TRBV5-1
J: TRBJ2-7
size: few
length: 17

DNA: TGTGCCACCGGGGACAGGTTGCGTCCCGGGGAGCTGTTTTTT
CDR3: CATGDRLRPGELFF
D: TRBD1
V: TRBV12-3/TRBV12-4
J: TRBJ2-2
size: many
length: 14

DNA: TGCAGTGCTAGAGCGGTATGGGAGCGGGGTAGGCAAGATACGCAGTATTTT
CDR3: CSARAVWERGRQDTQYF
D: TRBD2
V: TRBV20-1
J: TRBJ2-3
size: many
length: 17

DNA: TGTGCCTCAACGAAGGACAGGGATGAAAAACTGTTTTTT
CDR3: CASTKDRDEKLFF
D: TRBD1
V: TRBV2
J: TRBJ1-4
size: .
length: 13

DNA: TGTGCCAGCAGTAAACTCCACGAGCAGTACTTC
CDR3: CASSKLHEQYF
D: .
V: TRBV12-3/TRBV12-4
J: TRBJ2-7
size: many
length: 11

DNA: TGTGCCAGCACCCAGGGACAGGGGCGAGAGACCCAGTACTTC
CDR3: CASTQGQGRETQYF
D: TRBD1
V: TRBV12-3/TRBV12-4
J: TRBJ2-5
size: .
length: 14

DNA: TGTGCCAGCAGTTTATGGAGCCAAGAGACCCAGTACTTC
CDR3: CASSLWSQETQYF
D: .
V: TRBV28
J: TRBJ2-5
size: many
length: 13

DNA: TGTGCCAGCAGCTTGATAGAAGCCGAGCAGTACTTC
CDR3: CASSLIEAEQYF
D: .
V: TRBV5-6
J: TRBJ2-7
size: few
length: 12

DNA: TGTGCCAGCAGTTACCACACGGAGGAAGGCTACACCTTC
CDR3: CASSYHTEEGYTF
D: .
V: TRBV6-2/TRBV6-3
J: TRBJ1-2
size: few
length: 13

DNA: TGTGCCAGCAAAACTCCGGGGACAGGGAACAATGAGCAGTTCTTC
CDR3: CASKTPGTGNNEQFF
D: TRBD1
V: TRBV2
J: TRBJ2-1
size: few
length: 15

DNA: TGTGCCAGCAGCCGCCAAGGAGGGGGTACTGAAGCTTTCTTT
CDR3: CASSRQGGGTEAFF
D: .
V: TRBV2
J: TRBJ1-1
size: many
length: 14

DNA: TGTGCCAGCAGTTTAGCCCCGACTGGGGGCCCTTCGAGAGAGCAGTACTTC
CDR3: CASSLAPTGGPSREQYF
D: .
V: TRBV28
J: TRBJ2-7
size: once
length: 17

DNA: TGTGCCACCAGTGACAGCTATGTTGGGAATGAGCAGTTCTTC
CDR3: CATSDSYVGNEQFF
D: .
V: TRBV24-1
J: TRBJ2-1
size: many
length: 14

DNA: TGCAGCGTTGTTGCTGGGGCCCCCCACAATGAGCAGTTCTTC
CDR3: CSVVAGAPHNEQFF
D: .
V: TRBV29-1
J: TRBJ2-1
size: many
length: 14

DNA: TGTGCCAGCACCTCAGAGGGCAATATGAACACTGAAGCTTTCTTT
CDR3: CASTSEGNMNTEAFF
D: .
V: TRBV2
J: TRBJ1-1
size: many
length: 15

DNA: TGTGCCAGCAGTTATGAGGGGGGATGGAGCGATGAGCAGTTCTTC
CDR3: CASSYEGGWSDEQFF
D: .
V: TRBV6-5
J: TRBJ2-1
size: .
length: 15

DNA: TGTGCCAGTAGCCCCTCGGGACAGGGATTTGGAAACACCATATATTTT
CDR3: CASSPSGQGFGNTIYF
D: TRBD1
V: TRBV19
J: TRBJ1-3
size: .
length: 16

DNA: TGCGCCAGCAGCCCTGAGAGGGGGGATACGCAGTATTTT
CDR3: CASSPERGDTQYF
D: .
V: TRBV5-1
J: TRBJ2-3
size: .
length: 13

DNA: TGTGCCAGCAGTCCAAGACTAGCGTCGGGAGATACGCAGTATTTT
CDR3: CASSPRLASGDTQYF
D: TRBD2
V: TRBV12-3/TRBV12-4
J: TRBJ2-3
size: many
length: 15

DNA: TGTGCTAGTGGCCCCTTTATAGCGGGGCCGTACAAGACAGAGCAGTTCTTC
CDR3: CASGPFIAGPYKTEQFF
D: TRBD2
V: TRBV12-5
J: TRBJ2-1
size: few
length: 17

DNA: TGTGCCAGCACCCTGGGACAGGGGAACACTGAAGCTTTCTTT
CDR3: CASTLGQGNTEAFF
D: TRBD1
V: TRBV28
J: TRBJ1-1
size: many
length: 14

DNA: TGTGCCAGCAGTTTTCCGCAGGGTAATAGCTACACCTTC
CDR3: CASSFPQGNSYTF
D: .
V: TRBV12-3/TRBV12-4
J: TRBJ1-2
size: many
length: 13

DNA: TGTGCCTGGAGTACACTCCCCCGGGACGAGCAGTACTTC
CDR3: CAWSTLPRDEQYF
D: .
V: TRBV30
J: TRBJ2-7
size: many
length: 13

DNA: TGTGCCAGCAGCGTAGGACCGGGACAGGAGAGCACCGGGGAGCTGTTTTTT
CDR3: CASSVGPGQESTGELFF
D: TRBD1
V: TRBV9
J: TRBJ2-2
size: .
length: 17

DNA: TGTGCCAGCAGTTCCAGGGCCCGCAGCAATCAGCCCCAGCATTTT
CDR3: CASSSRARSNQPQHF
D: .
V: TRBV27
J: TRBJ1-5
size: many
length: 15